The rows below give T cell receptor beta chains drawn from one sample of a study of T-cell memory formation after mild COVID-19. MiXCR, run by TCRdb on the 5' RACE reads, gives a single entry per CDR3 protein. The table shows about 50,000 distinct CDR3 sequences, with 7% to 8% occurring only once. Sequencing used PBMCs or a T cell subset sorted from them (not recorded which). Receptors originate from a man younger than 35 who had mild COVID-19 (a few samples of this study predate the infection). Cell type and time point are not known. The CDR3 runs from the conserved cysteine through the conserved F or W. A D gene is named only where the DNA matches it firmly. Some rows have no size entry. The others give once, few or many, or a class for an expanded clone.

v_call	j_call	clone_size	d_call	cdr3_aa	cdr3_nt
TRBV6-5	TRBJ1-2	few	TRBD1	CASSREGQGPLDYGYTF	TGTGCCAGCAGTAGAGAGGGACAGGGGCCCCTAGACTATGGCTACACCTTC
TRBV7-9	TRBJ2-7	many	.	CASARAYEQYF	TGTGCCTCAGCGCGGGCCTACGAGCAGTACTTC
TRBV4-1	TRBJ1-4	.	TRBD1	CASSQDNWTGVEKLFF	TGCGCCAGCAGCCAAGATAATTGGACAGGGGTTGAAAAACTGTTTTTT
TRBV18	TRBJ2-2	.	TRBD2	CASSPPSSGVGELFF	TGTGCCAGCTCACCACCGTCTAGCGGCGTAGGGGAGCTGTTTTTT
TRBV7-3	TRBJ1-2	.	TRBD1	CASSLIGGQAASGYTF	TGTGCCAGCAGCTTAATCGGGGGACAGGCGGCGTCTGGCTACACCTTC
TRBV12-3/TRBV12-4	TRBJ1-2	few	.	CASSPLRFYGYTF	TGTGCCAGCAGTCCGCTTAGGTTCTATGGCTACACCTTC
TRBV7-2	TRBJ2-5	.	.	CASSFKVTEGQETQYF	TGTGCCAGCAGTTTCAAGGTTACTGAGGGCCAAGAGACCCAGTACTTC
TRBV7-2	TRBJ2-1	many	.	CASSLEWGREQFF	TGTGCCAGCAGCTTAGAGTGGGGGCGTGAGCAGTTCTTC
TRBV7-8	TRBJ2-3	few	.	CASNFRGTDTQYF	TGTGCCAGTAATTTCAGGGGCACAGATACGCAGTATTTT
TRBV5-1	TRBJ2-5	few	.	CASSLDPAKTQYF	TGCGCCAGCAGCTTGGACCCGGCAAAGACCCAGTACTTC
TRBV6-6	TRBJ2-5	.	.	CASSYTSGSQYF	TGTGCCAGCAGTTACACTTCAGGGTCCCAGTACTTC
TRBV6-1	TRBJ2-5	once	.	CASSGLVAQTQYF	TGTGCCAGCAGTGGGCTCGTCGCCCAGACCCAGTACTTC
TRBV21-1	TRBJ2-1	many	.	CASSKGIETNEQFF	TGTGCCAGCAGCAAAGGGATAGAAACTAATGAGCAGTTCTTC
TRBV4-2	TRBJ2-1	many	TRBD2	CASSQDPSGGANEQFF	TGTGCCAGCAGCCAAGATCCCAGCGGGGGGGCCAATGAGCAGTTCTTC
TRBV10-3	TRBJ2-7	many	.	CAISESTGAGYEQYF	TGTGCCATCAGTGAGTCCACAGGTGCGGGCTACGAGCAGTACTTC
TRBV5-6	TRBJ1-2	.	.	CASSFTPRNYGYTF	TGTGCCAGCAGCTTTACCCCGAGAAACTATGGCTACACCTTC
TRBV6-5	TRBJ1-1	many	TRBD1	CASSSGGTDTEAFF	TGTGCCAGCAGTTCAGGGGGCACGGACACTGAAGCTTTCTTT
TRBV7-2	TRBJ2-3	many	.	CASSLGPGADTQYF	TGTGCCAGCAGCTTAGGGCCGGGGGCAGATACGCAGTATTTT
TRBV6-2/TRBV6-3	TRBJ2-7	few	TRBD2	CASGQSGGPLLRYF	TGTGCCAGCGGGCAAAGCGGGGGGCCCCTTCTGCGGTACTTC
TRBV5-1	TRBJ2-3	many	TRBD2	CASSLVERGVTDTQYF	TGCGCCAGCAGCTTGGTGGAGCGGGGGGTCACAGATACGCAGTATTTT
TRBV9	TRBJ1-2	.	.	CASSGRGNYGYTF	TGTGCCAGCAGCGGCCGGGGCAACTATGGCTACACCTTC
TRBV5-1	TRBJ2-7	.	.	CASSLAEQGSYEQYF	TGCGCCAGCAGCTTGGCCGAACAGGGTTCCTACGAGCAGTACTTC
TRBV7-2	TRBJ2-5	few	.	CASSPKLMTQYF	TGTGCCAGCAGCCCCAAATTGATGACCCAGTACTTC
TRBV4-2	TRBJ1-1	few	.	CASSQDGGLNTEAFF	TGTGCCAGCAGCCAAGACGGGGGGCTGAACACTGAAGCTTTCTTT
TRBV7-2	TRBJ2-5	.	TRBD2	CASSPRTSKETQYF	TGTGCCAGCAGCCCGAGGACTAGCAAAGAGACCCAGTACTTC
TRBV29-1	TRBJ2-1	many	.	CSDLQTGQGVNEQFF	TGCAGCGATCTTCAAACCGGACAAGGTGTAAATGAGCAGTTCTTC
TRBV7-2	TRBJ2-1	few	TRBD2	CASSLERGNNNEQFF	TGTGCCAGCAGCTTGGAGCGGGGAAACAACAATGAGCAGTTCTTC
TRBV6-5	TRBJ1-2	few	.	CASSYYTALSWGYTF	TGTGCCAGCAGTTACTATACGGCGCTGTCATGGGGCTACACCTTC
TRBV7-2	TRBJ1-1	.	.	CASSSARGTEAFF	TGTGCCAGCAGCTCCGCAAGGGGCACTGAAGCTTTCTTT
TRBV20-1	TRBJ2-1	few	TRBD2	CYAPRVGTSGGNEQFF	TGCTACGCCCCCCGAGTCGGGACTAGCGGGGGAAATGAGCAGTTCTTC
TRBV5-1	TRBJ2-5	few	TRBD2	CASSRGTSGGALEGETQYF	TGCGCCAGCAGCCGGGGGACTAGCGGGGGAGCCCTGGAGGGAGAGACCCAGTACTTC
TRBV4-2	TRBJ2-1	few	TRBD2	CASSQEAGVYNEQFF	TGTGCCAGCAGCCAAGAGGCGGGGGTCTACAATGAGCAGTTCTTC
TRBV2	TRBJ1-1	.	.	CASSDLARMGAFF	TGTGCCAGCAGTGATCTCGCAAGAATGGGAGCTTTCTTT
TRBV19	TRBJ1-5	.	.	CASSGVDSINQPQHF	TGTGCCAGTAGTGGAGTCGACAGCATTAATCAGCCCCAGCATTTT
TRBV6-5	TRBJ1-1	many	.	CASSRRETTMNTEAFF	TGTGCCAGCTCCCGGAGGGAGACAACCATGAACACTGAAGCTTTCTTT
TRBV5-1	TRBJ2-2	many	.	CASSLDSTGELFF	TGCGCCAGCAGCCTGGACAGCACCGGGGAGCTGTTTTTT
TRBV4-3	TRBJ1-1	few	.	CASSQVWGNTEAFF	TGCGCCAGCAGCCAAGTCTGGGGGAACACTGAAGCTTTCTTT
TRBV5-1	TRBJ2-3	medium-sized	.	CASSPWGASTDTQYF	TGCGCCAGCAGCCCGTGGGGGGCCAGCACAGATACGCAGTATTTT
TRBV20-1	TRBJ2-3	.	TRBD2	CSASGGIADTQYF	TGCAGTGCATCGGGGGGGATCGCAGATACGCAGTATTTT
TRBV7-6	TRBJ2-5	many	TRBD2	CASSLLSGGETQYF	TGTGCCAGCAGCTTACTTTCGGGGGGAGAGACCCAGTACTTC
TRBV7-3	TRBJ2-2	many	.	CASSSTVGTAGELFF	TGTGCCAGCAGCTCCACGGTGGGGACGGCCGGGGAGCTGTTTTTT
TRBV2	TRBJ2-3	few	.	CASSEAPIRDTQYF	TGTGCCAGCAGTGAAGCGCCGATCCGGGATACGCAGTATTTT